Presented here are 28 T cell receptor beta chains from one specimen sequenced in a study of OX40 agonist ivuxolimab in advanced cancers. Library creation used the immunoSEQ multiplex PCR assay. Held by TCRdb, this immuneACCESS table contains in-frame sequences only and omits some clones. Under half of the omission traces to an unresolved V gene where checked; the cause of the rest is unknown. This sample is represented by about 52,000 clones; 85% to 95% of them were singletons. Roughly 12% of the sample lies in the top ten. The sequences come from CD4+ or CD8+ T cells sorted from blood, collected in a trial of the OX40 agonist ivuxolimab. The source is an adult with an advanced solid tumor such as melanoma, head and neck, liver or kidney cancer.

J is TRBJ2-7 and V is TRBV10-2; 9 bases fit TRBD2. V was clipped by 8 bases and J by 4 bases; unmatched bases: 9. The CDR3 contains 14 residues. Germline CDR1 WSHSY, CDR2 SAAADI. The CDR3 region has the DNA TGCGCCAGCGCTCTAGCGGGAAAGAGGTACGAGCAGTACTTC. As protein: CASALAGKRYEQYF.

The V call is TRBV28, the J call TRBJ2-4; 12 bases line up with TRBD2. Germline trimming cut 5 bases from V and 8 bases from J; bases unmatched to any gene: 10. CDR3 size: 16 residues. Germline values: CDR1 MDHEN, CDR2 SYDVKM. The DNA of the CDR3 is TGTGCCAGCAGTATAGGGGCGACTAGCGGGAGTGACATTCAGTACTTC. Its translation: CASSIGATSGSDIQYF.

This clone was recorded only once. This rearrangement joins TRBV28 to TRBJ1-5; D is undetermined. The ends were cut back, 4 bases at V and 6 bases at J, with 10 bases in the middle. The CDR3 is 13 amino acids. CDR1 is MDHEN, CDR2 SYDVKM, per germline. CDR3 nucleotides: TGTGCCAGCAGTTCCTCGTGGGGTCAGCCCCAGCATTTT. Protein product: CASSSSWGQPQHF. Drawing the rest from reference TRBV28 and TRBJ1-5, the complete variable domain is DVKVTQSSRYLVKRTGEKVFLECVQDMDHENMFWYRQDPGLGLRLIYFSYDVKMKEKGDIPEGYSVSREKKERFSLILESASTNQTSMYLCASSSSWGQPQHFGDGTRLSIL.

The chain employs TRBV5-4 and TRBJ2-1; D is ambiguous. With 6 bases removed from V and 3 bases from J, the gap between germline ends came to 13 bases. The CDR3 is made up of 14 amino acids. Germline lookup yields CDR1 SGHNT and CDR2 YYREEE (reference sequence). The CDR3 DNA is TGTGCCAGCACCACTGAACGCAACTACAATGAGCAGTTCTTC. Translating it yields CASTTERNYNEQFF.

CDR3 loop: CASSLTGTPAYEQYF. The CDR3 coding sequence is TGTGCCAGCAGCTTAACCGGGACGCCGGCCTACGAGCAGTACTTC. The rearrangement uses TRBV5-8 and TRBJ2-7; the D gene could be TRBD1 or TRBD2 (5 bases each). The CDR3 is 15 residues long. Germline V gene lookup returns CDR1 SGHTS and CDR2 YDEGEE. V lost 2 bases, J lost 2 bases, and 14 bases lay in between. The entire variable domain, with the rest obtained from reference TRBV5-8 and TRBJ2-7, is as follows: EAGVTQSPTHLIKTRGQQATLRCSPISGHTSVYWYQQALGLGLQFLLWYDEGEERNRGNFPPRFSGRQFPNYSSELNVNALELEDSALYLCASSLTGTPAYEQYFGPGTRLTVT.

This chain connects TRBV19 to TRBJ2-1; 8 bases map to TRBD2. This CDR3 has 15 amino acids. Trimming at V came to 7 bases and at J to 2 bases, leaving 7 bases not matched to a gene. CDR1 LNHDA and CDR2 SQIVND come from the germline V gene (reference sequence). CDR3 nucleotide sequence: TGTGCCAGTACCCCAGGCGGGGGGCCCTACAATGAGCAGTTCTTC. Amino acids: CASTPGGGPYNEQFF. The whole variable domain, filled in from reference TRBV19 and TRBJ2-1, reads DGGITQSPKYLFRKEGQNVTLSCEQNLNHDAMYWYRQDPGQGLRLIYYSQIVNDFQKGDIAEGYSVSREKKESFPLTVTSAQKNPTAFYLCASTPGGGPYNEQFFGPGTRLTVL.

The chain is built from TRBV18 and TRBJ1-2, with D tentatively TRBD1 (6 bases). Deletions cut 5 bases from V and 5 bases from J, with 15 bases between. This CDR3 is 14 amino acids long. Per the germline V gene, CDR1 is KGHSH and CDR2 is LQKENI. The CDR3 sequence: CASSSSGERYGYTF. The CDR3 DNA sequence: TGTGCCAGCTCATCTTCAGGGGAAAGATATGGCTACACCTTC. The entire variable domain, with the rest obtained from reference TRBV18 and TRBJ1-2, is as follows: NAGVMQNPRHLVRRRGQEARLRCSPMKGHSHVYWYRQLPEEGLKFMVYLQKENIIDESGMPKERFSAEFPKEGPSILRIQQVVRGDSAAYFCASSSSGERYGYTFGSGTRLTVV.

The rearrangement joins TRBV7-9 to TRBJ2-7; possibly TRBD2 for D (6 bases). V was trimmed by 1 base and J by 5 bases, leaving 12 bases between them. Germline V gene lookup returns CDR1 SEHNR and CDR2 FQNEAQ (reference sequence). The CDR3 covers 14 residues. The CDR3 coding sequence is TGTGCCAGCAGCTTAGAGTTCGGGAGCGACGAGCAGTACTTC. It codes for CASSLEFGSDEQYF.

This rearrangement joins TRBV30 to TRBJ2-7; tentatively, D is TRBD2 (6 bases). V was cut by 5 bases and J by 0 bases, with 11 bases left in between. The CDR3 runs 13 residues. Germline values: CDR1 GTSNPN, CDR2 SVGIG (reference sequence). This CDR3 reads CAWSGGTSYEQYF. The CDR3 DNA reads TGTGCCTGGTCCGGAGGGACCTCCTACGAGCAGTACTTC.

The chain links TRBV7-6 to TRBJ2-5; 8 nucleotides align to TRBD2. Germline assignment: CDR1 SGHVS and CDR2 FNYEAQ. The CDR3 contains 15 residues. The junction had 10 bases not matched to a gene; V was cut back by 4 bases and J by 6 bases. The CDR3 sequence: CASSSDPAGVQTQYF. As DNA, the CDR3 is TGTGCCAGCAGCTCAGACCCAGCGGGAGTACAGACCCAGTACTTC.

This chain links TRBV10-2 with TRBJ2-5; 11 bases line up with TRBD2. The V and J ends lost 7 bases and 5 bases, in that order; junction bases with no gene match: 9. Germline V CDR1 and CDR2: WSHSY, SAAADI. This CDR3 comprises 15 residues. The CDR3 protein is CASTPTSGSIETQYF. CDR3 in DNA: TGCGCCAGCACCCCTACTAGCGGGAGTATTGAGACCCAGTACTTC.

V gene TRBV4-1 combines with J gene TRBJ2-7, with D maybe TRBD2 (5 bases). Per germline, CDR1 MGHRA and CDR2 YSYEKL. The CDR3 length is 14 residues. Trimming took 1 base from V and 6 from J, leaving 13 bases between them. Here the CDR3 reads CASSQVPGTGEQYF. The CDR3 bases are TGCGCCAGCAGCCAAGTTCCGGGAACGGGCGAGCAGTACTTC.

J is TRBJ2-7 and V is TRBV11-2, with unresolved D. V lost 3 bases and J lost 6, with 9 bases in between. Germline values: CDR1 SGHAT, CDR2 FQNNGV. This CDR3 has 12 residues. The CDR3, as DNA: TGTGCCAGCAGCTTCACGATGCTCGAGCAGTACTTC. It translates to CASSFTMLEQYF.

J is TRBJ1-2 and V is TRBV28, with TRBD1 as a possible D gene (5 bases). Germline loops: CDR1 MDHEN, CDR2 SYDVKM. The V gene lost 9 bases and the J gene lost 9 bases, with 17 bases spanning the gap. The CDR3 is made up of 12 amino acids. The CDR3 region is CASAKGASSYTF. In DNA, the CDR3 is TGTGCCAGTGCCAAAGGGGCAAGTAGCTACACCTTC.

The chain carries TRBV9 and TRBJ2-5, with D unresolved. In germline, CDR1 is SGDLS, CDR2 YYNGEE. Trimming removed 1 base from V and 5 bases from J, with 3 bases in between. The CDR3 spans 11 residues. CDR3 protein: CASSVSETQYF. The CDR3 DNA sequence: TGTGCCAGCAGCGTAAGCGAGACCCAGTACTTC.

The chain uses TRBV29-1 and TRBJ1-5; weak D call: TRBD1 (5 bases). Germline V lookup: CDR1 SQVTM, CDR2 ANQGSEA. The CDR3 length is 14 residues. Trimming took 4 bases from V and 0 from J, leaving 10 bases between them. CDR3 in DNA: TGCAGCGTTGCCGGGGGTGATAGCAATCAGCCCCAGCATTTT. Its translation is CSVAGGDSNQPQHF.

This chain connects TRBV20-1 to TRBJ2-7; D call uncertain. V was pared by 3 bases and J by 4 bases, with 4 bases between. From germline, CDR1 is DFQATT and CDR2 SNEGSKA (reference sequence). CDR3 size: 10 residues. The CDR3 loop is CSASRYEQYF. The CDR3 DNA follows: TGCAGTGCTAGTAGGTACGAGCAGTACTTC.

The V gene is TRBV9, the J gene TRBJ1-1, with no clear D. The ends were cut back, 4 bases at V and 2 bases at J, with 9 bases in the middle. Germline V gives CDR1 SGDLS, CDR2 YYNGEE. The CDR3 totals 13 residues. The CDR3 reads CASSPDDNTEAFF. CDR3 in DNA: TGTGCCAGCAGCCCCGATGATAACACTGAAGCTTTCTTT.

The chain recombines TRBV29-1 with TRBJ2-1; 7 nucleotides line up with TRBD1. The ends lost 6 bases at V and 4 bases at J; junction bases unmatched: 9. The CDR3 is 14 residues long. In germline, CDR1 is SQVTM, CDR2 ANQGSEA. DNA for the CDR3: TGCAGCGTCCCGGAAGGGGGCAGTTACAATGAGCAGTTCTTC. Its protein is CSVPEGGSYNEQFF.

The J gene is TRBJ1-2, the V gene TRBV11-2; 8 bases are shared with TRBD1. In germline, CDR1 is SGHAT, CDR2 FQNNGV. V gave up 10 bases and J gave up 6 bases; unmatched junction bases: 4. The length of the CDR3 is 11 residues. Written as DNA, the CDR3 is TGTGCCATCTCAGGGGGCGATGGCTACACCTTC. Protein: CAISGGDGYTF.

CDR3 amino acids: CASSSASGIVVGEETQYF. The DNA of the CDR3 is TGTGCCAGCAGTTCTGCTAGCGGGATCGTCGTTGGTGAGGAGACCCAGTACTTC. This chain links TRBV27 with TRBJ2-5; 9 bases fit TRBD2. Germline V CDR1 and CDR2: MNHEY, SMNVEV (reference sequence). This CDR3 has 18 residues. With V trimmed by 4 bases and J by 5 bases, 17 bases remained unmatched.

The chain joins TRBV7-9 to TRBJ1-3; 8 bases match TRBD1. The V gene end was trimmed by 4 bases and the J gene end by 8 bases; junction bases not matched to a gene: 7. This CDR3 is built from 14 residues. Germline lookup yields CDR1 SEHNR and CDR2 FQNEAQ (reference sequence). The CDR3 region is CASSYGQGRDTIYF. In DNA form, the CDR3 reads TGTGCCAGCAGCTATGGACAGGGCCGCGACACCATATATTTT.

The chain joins TRBV10-2 to TRBJ2-1; D is uncertain. This CDR3 has 13 amino acids. From germline, CDR1 is WSHSY and CDR2 SAAADI. The V end lost 1 base, the J end lost 3 bases, and 4 bases lay between the germline ends. Written as DNA, the CDR3 is TGCGCCAGCAGTGAGTTCTACTACAATGAGCAGTTCTTC. Protein: CASSEFYYNEQFF.

The chain joins TRBV9 to TRBJ2-5; TRBD2 is a possible D gene (6 bases). CDR3 length: 14 residues. Germline CDR1 reads SGDLS; CDR2 reads YYNGEE. V lost 0 bases and J lost 4, with 10 bases in between. Here the CDR3 DNA reads TGTGCCAGCAGCGTAGTGGGGGGAGGAGAGACCCAGTACTTC. Its protein is CASSVVGGGETQYF.

The rearrangement links TRBV5-1 to TRBJ2-2; 13 nucleotides agree with TRBD2. The CDR3 consists of 16 residues. Germline V gene lookup returns CDR1 SGHRS and CDR2 YFSETQ. V gave up 0 bases and J gave up 6 bases; unmatched junction bases: 2. The CDR3 DNA is TGCGCCAGCAGCTTGGGACTAGCGGGAGGATCCGGGGAGCTGTTTTTT. Encoded protein: CASSLGLAGGSGELFF.

This clone was seen once. The rearrangement uses TRBV27 and TRBJ1-5; maybe TRBD1 (6 bases). CDR3 size: 13 residues. Germline-derived CDR1 and CDR2 are MNHEY and SMNVEV (reference sequence). The V gene lost 6 bases and the J gene lost 10 bases, with 16 bases spanning the gap. The CDR3 coding sequence is TGTGCCAGCAGCCCCCTAGGGGGAGGACCCCAGCATTTT. Protein sequence: CASSPLGGGPQHF.

This chain connects TRBV5-5 to TRBJ2-7, with 9 positions matching TRBD1. There are 16 residues in the CDR3. The germline CDR1 and CDR2 sequences are SGHKS and YYEKEE (reference sequence). The V and J ends lost 2 bases and 7 bases, in that order; junction bases with no gene match: 13. The CDR3 is CASSLSGTGNSEEQYF. The DNA of the CDR3 is TGTGCCAGCAGCTTATCCGGGACAGGGAATTCGGAAGAGCAGTACTTC.

The rearrangement uses TRBV9 and TRBJ2-3; tentatively, D is TRBD1 or TRBD2 (5 bases each). V gave up 4 bases and J gave up 1 base, with 16 bases separating them. Germline CDR1 is SGDLS and CDR2 is YYNGEE. The CDR3 is 16 amino acids. In nucleotides, the CDR3 is TGTGCCAGCAGCACAAACACGGGACCCGGCACAGATACGCAGTATTTT. Translation gives CASSTNTGPGTDTQYF.